Listed here are 15 T cell receptor beta chains from one sample, sequenced in a study of T cell responses to AZD1222 COVID-19 vaccine (dated by TCRdb to about 2021). Libraries were made using the immunoSEQ multiplex PCR assay. The clones in this table, taken by TCRdb from immuneACCESS, are in-frame only. Not every clone is retained; where verified, under half of the shortfall comes from an unresolved V gene, and the cause of the rest is unknown. This sample comprises 80,000 to 95,000 clones, roughly 89% of them detected only once. The ten top clones hold less than 3.5% of the sample. According to the study, the label for this sample's time point signals: baseline before first vaccination. The treatment or condition label corresponds to: meningococcal conjugate vaccine given as trial control. Sequencing used peripheral blood, obtained on day 0 of MenACWY control vaccination. Every receptor here comes from an adult in good health.

V gene TRBV11-2 combines with J gene TRBJ1-2, with unresolved D. The CDR3 consists of 15 residues. The V end was cut by 5 bases, the J end by 2 bases, with 15 bases between. Germline loops: CDR1 SGHAT, CDR2 FQNNGV. DNA for the CDR3: TGTGCCAGCAGCCCCGGCCAACCACCGAACTATGGCTACACCTTC. This gives the protein CASSPGQPPNYGYTF.

The V call is TRBV27, the J call TRBJ1-1, with 9 bases matching TRBD1. CDR1 MNHEY and CDR2 SMNVEV come from the germline V gene (reference sequence). The ends lost 4 bases at V and 1 base at J; junction bases unmatched: 4. The CDR3 loop spans 15 amino acids. The chain's CDR3 is CASSSMGQGNTEAFF. As DNA, the CDR3 is TGTGCCAGCAGTTCCATGGGACAGGGGAACACTGAAGCTTTCTTT.

The chain employs TRBV27 and TRBJ1-1, with D possibly TRBD1 on 6 matching bases. This CDR3 contains 17 residues. CDR1 is MNHEY, CDR2 SMNVEV, per germline (reference sequence). Deletions cut 0 bases from V and 0 bases from J, with 14 bases between. The CDR3 loop is CASSLSGARGMNTEAFF. CDR3 DNA: TGTGCCAGCAGTTTATCGGGGGCAAGAGGCATGAACACTGAAGCTTTCTTT.

The rearrangement links TRBV7-2 to TRBJ2-3; D is perhaps TRBD1 (8 bases). This CDR3 is built from 16 residues. V was clipped by 0 bases and J by 6 bases, with 16 bases between them. Germline V lookup: CDR1 SGHTA, CDR2 FQGNSA. The CDR3 loop is CASSLAWTGRADTQYF. The CDR3 nucleotides read TGTGCCAGCAGCTTAGCTTGGACAGGGAGGGCGGATACGCAGTATTTT. Complete variable domain (other parts from reference TRBV7-2 and TRBJ2-3): GAGVSQSPSNKVTEKGKDVELRCDPISGHTALYWYRQSLGQGLEFLIYFQGNSAPDKSGLPSDRFSAERTGGSVSTLTIQRTQQEDSAVYLCASSLAWTGRADTQYFGPGTRLTVL.

The V call is TRBV6-5, the J call TRBJ1-2, with a possible D match to TRBD1 (5 bases). The CDR3 is made up of 14 amino acids. V gave up 2 bases and J gave up 2 bases, with 9 bases separating them. Germline lookup yields CDR1 MNHEY and CDR2 SVGAGI. In DNA, the CDR3 is TGTGCCAGCAGTTACCCGGGGGGGAACTATGGCTACACCTTC. It is translated as CASSYPGGNYGYTF.

In this sample, this clone turned up once. V and J are TRBV5-6 and TRBJ2-1; 8 nucleotides align to TRBD1. There are 17 residues in the CDR3. The trim removed 0 bases at V and 0 bases at J, leaving 5 bases unmatched. Germline CDR1 SGHDT, CDR2 YYEEEE. The CDR3 region is CASSLGTGLGSYNEQFF. The DNA of the CDR3 is TGTGCCAGCAGCTTGGGGACAGGGCTTGGCTCCTACAATGAGCAGTTCTTC.

Only one count was recorded for this clone. The chain has TRBV19 and TRBJ2-7; 11 nucleotides align to TRBD1. The junction had 10 bases not matched to a gene; V was cut back by 9 bases and J by 0 bases. CDR1 is LNHDA and CDR2 is SQIVND in the germline V gene (reference sequence). There are 16 residues in the CDR3. The CDR3 DNA is TGTGCCAGCCAACGCTCCGGGACAGGGGGCTCCTACGAGCAGTACTTC. Residues: CASQRSGTGGSYEQYF.

The chain has TRBV3-1 (or the pseudogene TRBV3-2) and TRBJ1-2; 12 positions match TRBD1. Germline lookup yields CDR1 LGHDT and CDR2 YNNKEL (reference sequence). The V and J ends lost 4 bases and 4 bases, in that order; junction bases with no gene match: 7. This CDR3 has 16 amino acids. CDR3 amino acids: CASSLGQGALGYGYTF. CDR3 nucleotide sequence: TGTGCCAGCAGCCTGGGACAGGGGGCTTTGGGCTATGGCTACACCTTC.

This chain joins TRBV4-1 and TRBJ1-1, with D possibly TRBD1 on 5 matching bases. Trimming cost V 0 bases and J 3 bases, with 11 bases left between them. Germline V gene lookup returns CDR1 MGHRA and CDR2 YSYEKL. The CDR3 is made up of 15 amino acids. The CDR3 here is CASSQDWRGDTEAFF. The DNA for the CDR3 is TGCGCCAGCAGCCAAGATTGGAGGGGAGACACTGAAGCTTTCTTT.

The chain links TRBV4-2 to TRBJ2-1; possible D gene TRBD1, 6 bases. The CDR3 is 13 residues long. Germline assignment: CDR1 LGHNA and CDR2 YNFKEQ. V lost 0 bases, J lost 7 bases, and 7 bases lay in between. The CDR3 sequence is CASSQEQGNEQFF. The CDR3 DNA follows: TGTGCCAGCAGCCAAGAGCAGGGGAATGAGCAGTTCTTC.

V and J are TRBV18 and TRBJ2-5; D call uncertain. Germline CDR1 and CDR2: KGHSH and LQKENI. The length of the CDR3 is 13 residues. The V and J ends lost 7 bases and 1 base respectively, with 10 bases between them. The CDR3 DNA reads TGTGCCAGCTTTTCGGACGTCCAAGAGACCCAGTACTTC. Translating gives CASFSDVQETQYF.

The CDR3 loop reads CASSQSGDRNQPQHF. The CDR3 DNA reads as TGTGCCAGCAGCCAATCAGGGGACAGGAATCAGCCCCAGCATTTT. This chain joins TRBV16 and TRBJ1-5; 8 nucleotides agree with TRBD1. The CDR3 extends over 15 amino acids. Per the germline V gene, CDR1 is KGHSY and CDR2 is FQNENV. V lost 0 bases and J lost 4; bases outside the gene matches: 2.

V and J are TRBV18 and TRBJ1-2; no clear D. V shed 2 bases and J shed 3 bases, with 10 bases lying between them. CDR3 length: 14 amino acids. Germline CDR1 KGHSH, CDR2 LQKENI. The CDR3 DNA is TGTGCCAGCTCACCAGAGGGAAGAGACTATGGCTACACCTTC. Its translation is CASSPEGRDYGYTF. The whole variable domain, filled in from reference TRBV18 and TRBJ1-2, reads NAGVMQNPRHLVRRRGQEARLRCSPMKGHSHVYWYRQLPEEGLKFMVYLQKENIIDESGMPKERFSAEFPKEGPSILRIQQVVRGDSAAYFCASSPEGRDYGYTFGSGTRLTVV.

The rearrangement uses TRBV4-3 and TRBJ2-1, with TRBD1 matching 8 bases. The length of the CDR3 is 15 residues. The germline CDR1 and CDR2 sequences are LGHNA and YSLEER. The V segment lost 6 bases and the J segment 2 bases; nucleotides outside the gene matches: 6. This CDR3 reads CASRGDRGTYNEQFF. The CDR3 coding sequence is TGCGCCAGCAGGGGCGACAGGGGCACCTACAATGAGCAGTTCTTC.

As to this clone: Other DNA sequences in the same sample also yield this CDR3. V gene TRBV19 combines with J gene TRBJ2-7; TRBD1 aligns across 10 bases. V trimming: 3 bases; J trimming: 3 bases; junction bases outside the gene matches: 2. Looked up from germline, CDR1 is LNHDA and CDR2 is SQIVND (reference sequence). This CDR3 is built from 14 residues. The DNA of the CDR3 is TGTGCCAGTAGTATCGGGACAGGGGACTACGAGCAGTACTTC. Translated, it gives CASSIGTGDYEQYF.